This T cell receptor beta chain was observed in a study of T cell responses to AZD1222 COVID-19 vaccine. Study outcomes and limitations: Spike-specific TCR breadth and depth grew following two AZD1222 doses. CD4 TCRs associated with vaccination spanned spike, dominating at 160-218 and 743-854.

In the case of this clone: Its antigen is still unknown.

Assay used: immunoSEQ multiplex PCR; TCRdb lists only in-frame clones, some missing. The table includes roughly 110,000 clones, roughly 90% detected once. The material sequenced was peripheral blood, taken 28 days after the second AZD1222 dose. The source is an adult who received the AZD1222 COVID-19 vaccine.

The CDR3 sequence is CASSSSGGFFYNEQFF. Here the CDR3 DNA reads TGTGCCAGCAGCTCTAGCGGGGGCTTCTTCTACAATGAGCAGTTCTTC. The V gene is TRBV7-9, the J gene TRBJ2-1; 10 bases agree with TRBD2. This CDR3 has 16 residues. Germline assignment: CDR1 SEHNR and CDR2 FQNEAQ (reference sequence). The V gene end was trimmed by 4 bases and the J gene end by 3 bases; junction bases not matched to a gene: 6.